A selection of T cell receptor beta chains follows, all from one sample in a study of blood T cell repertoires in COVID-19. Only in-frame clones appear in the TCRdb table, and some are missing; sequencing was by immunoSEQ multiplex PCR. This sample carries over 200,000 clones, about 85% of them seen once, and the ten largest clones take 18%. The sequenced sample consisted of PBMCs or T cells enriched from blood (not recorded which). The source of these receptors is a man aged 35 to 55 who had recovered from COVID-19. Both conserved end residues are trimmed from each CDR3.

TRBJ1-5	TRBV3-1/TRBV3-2	ASSQGRGNQPQH
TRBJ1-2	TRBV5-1	ASSPGQGNGYT
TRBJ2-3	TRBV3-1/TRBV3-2	ASSPRGGLAVRTDTQY
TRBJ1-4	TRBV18	ASSPRPNEKLF
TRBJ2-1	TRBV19	ASSPEAASYNEQF
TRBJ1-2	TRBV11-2	ASSLVKRENYGYT
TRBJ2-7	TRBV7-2	ASSRQGLAETYEQY
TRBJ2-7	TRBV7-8	ASSAPLAAGEQY
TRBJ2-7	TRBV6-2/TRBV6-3	ASSLPTGKGYEQY
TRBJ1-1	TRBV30	AWSDQDRGAEAF
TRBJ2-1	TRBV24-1	ATSDLGGMGYNEQF
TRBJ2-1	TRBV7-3	ASSLGTSGRHEQF
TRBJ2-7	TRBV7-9	ASSLAGGSSYEQY